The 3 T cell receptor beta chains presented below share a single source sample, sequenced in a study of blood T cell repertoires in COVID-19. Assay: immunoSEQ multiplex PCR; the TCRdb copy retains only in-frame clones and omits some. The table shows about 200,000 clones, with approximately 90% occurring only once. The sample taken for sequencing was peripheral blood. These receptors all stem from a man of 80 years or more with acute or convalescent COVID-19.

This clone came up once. DNA of the CDR3: TGTGCTAGTGGTTTAGGCGGTAGCAATCAGCCCCAGCATTTT. It yields the protein CASGLGGSNQPQHF. The chain employs TRBV12-5 and TRBJ1-5, with D hard to call. V lost 3 bases and J 0 bases, leaving 6 bases between the germline ends. CDR1 is LGHNT, CDR2 FRNRAP, per germline. The CDR3 is made up of 14 amino acids. Full variable domain (remainder filled in from reference TRBV12-5 and TRBJ1-5): DARVTQTPRHKVTEMGQEVTMRCQPILGHNTVFWYRQTMMQGLELLAYFRNRAPLDDSGMPKDRFSAEMPDATLATLKIQPSEPRDSAVYFCASGLGGSNQPQHFGDGTRLSIL.

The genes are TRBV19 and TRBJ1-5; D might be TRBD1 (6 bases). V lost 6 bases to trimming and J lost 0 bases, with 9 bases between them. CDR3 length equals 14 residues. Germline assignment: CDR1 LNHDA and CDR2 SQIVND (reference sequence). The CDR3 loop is CASRTGASNQPQHF. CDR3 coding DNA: TGTGCCAGTAGGACAGGAGCTAGCAATCAGCCCCAGCATTTT.

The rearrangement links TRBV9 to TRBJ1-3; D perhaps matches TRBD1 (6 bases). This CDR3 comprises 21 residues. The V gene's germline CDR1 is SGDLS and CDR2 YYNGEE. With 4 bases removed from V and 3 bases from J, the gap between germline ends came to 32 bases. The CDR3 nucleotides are TGTGCCAGCAGCCCCAAGTCCAGGGACATTATATCCCCTACAGGTGGAAACACCATATATTTT. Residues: CASSPKSRDIISPTGGNTIYF.